The 21 T cell receptor beta chains below come from one sample, sequenced in a study of OX40 agonist ivuxolimab in advanced cancers. The table came from immunoSEQ multiplex PCR; TCRdb's copy has only in-frame clones and leaves some out. The table shows about 89,000 clones, with 85% to 95% occurring only once. Sequencing was performed on CD4+ or CD8+ T cells sorted from blood, taken in a trial of the OX40 agonist ivuxolimab. These receptors originate from an adult with an advanced solid tumor such as melanoma, head and neck, liver or kidney cancer.

The gene calls are TRBV7-2 and TRBJ1-5, with D perhaps matching TRBD1 (5 bases). Trimming took off 5 bases at V and 2 bases at J, with 10 bases between the two ends. CDR1 SGHTA and CDR2 FQGNSA come from the germline V gene. This CDR3 is built from 14 residues. The CDR3 nucleotides read TGTGCCAGCAGCCCTCAGGGAGGCAATCAGCCCCAGCATTTT. Amino acid sequence: CASSPQGGNQPQHF.

The CDR3 nucleotides are TGTGCCAGCGCTTCGCCGGGGCAGGGGAGCACAGATACGCAGTATTTT. Protein: CASASPGQGSTDTQYF. The chain couples TRBV7-9 to TRBJ2-3; TRBD1 is a possible D gene (6 bases). The V gene lost 8 bases and the J gene lost 0 bases, with 18 bases spanning the gap. The CDR3 is 16 amino acids. Germline assignment: CDR1 SEHNR and CDR2 FQNEAQ (reference sequence).

The chain employs TRBV6-1 and TRBJ2-7, with 7 nucleotides matching TRBD1. Per germline, CDR1 MNHNS and CDR2 SASEGT. This CDR3 contains 16 residues. J gave up 9 bases and V 4 bases, and 18 bases lay outside the gene matches. CDR3 in amino acids: CASSGPTGQFPLGQYF. CDR3 in DNA: TGTGCCAGCAGTGGGCCGACAGGGCAATTCCCTCTCGGGCAGTACTTC.

Points on this clone: Additional DNA sequences in this sample encode the identical CDR3. This chain joins TRBV7-2 and TRBJ2-1; 10 bases fit TRBD2. Germline CDR1 reads SGHTA; CDR2 reads FQGNSA. The ends lost 3 bases at V and 4 bases at J; junction bases unmatched: 3. The CDR3 covers 15 residues. The CDR3 spells CASSLTSGPYNEQFF. The CDR3, as DNA: TGTGCCAGCAGCTTGACTAGCGGGCCTTACAATGAGCAGTTCTTC.

This sequence joins TRBV28 and TRBJ2-7, with D possibly TRBD1 on 5 matching bases. The CDR3 is made up of 14 amino acids. Deletions cut 5 bases from V and 3 bases from J, with 14 bases between. The V gene's germline CDR1 is MDHEN and CDR2 SYDVKM. The CDR3: CASSIRQRIYEQYV. Written as DNA, the CDR3 is TGTGCCAGCAGTATTCGACAGAGGATCTACGAGCAGTACGTC.

The chain combines TRBV6-6 with TRBJ1-2; no reliable D call. Per germline, CDR1 MNHNY and CDR2 SVGAGI (reference sequence). This CDR3 is 14 amino acids long. V lost 0 bases to trimming and J lost 2 bases, with 7 bases between them. The DNA of the CDR3 is TGTGCCAGCAGTTACTCGCCCGGAAACTATGGCTACACCTTC. Its protein product is CASSYSPGNYGYTF.

The chain couples TRBV6-6 to TRBJ1-1; possibly TRBD1 for D (6 bases). This CDR3 contains 13 residues. Germline V gives CDR1 MNHNY, CDR2 SVGAGI (reference sequence). Between the trimmed V and J ends, which lost 6 bases and 4 bases, there was a span of 12 bases. The CDR3 reads CASRGQRATEAFF. The DNA of the CDR3 is TGTGCCAGCAGAGGACAGCGGGCCACTGAAGCTTTCTTT.

As to this clone: Other DNA variants within this sample encode the same CDR3. The chain combines TRBV30 with TRBJ1-5; 7 bases match TRBD1. The V segment lost 0 bases and the J segment 3 bases; nucleotides outside the gene matches: 11. Germline assignment: CDR1 GTSNPN and CDR2 SVGIG (reference sequence). The CDR3 consists of 17 residues. CDR3 DNA sequence: TGTGCCTGGAGTGTAGGAGGTTTGGGACAGTTCAATCAGCCCCAGCATTTT. As protein: CAWSVGGLGQFNQPQHF. Using reference TRBV30 and TRBJ1-5 for the parts outside the CDR3, the full variable domain is SQTIHQWPATLVQPVGSPLSLECTVEGTSNPNLYWYRQAAGRGLQLLFYSVGIGQISSEVPQNLSASRPQDRQFILSSKKLLLSDSGFYLCAWSVGGLGQFNQPQHFGDGTRLSIL.

This chain connects TRBV6-1 to TRBJ2-1; 12 nucleotides align to TRBD2. This CDR3 has 17 amino acids. Trimming removed 3 bases from V and 8 bases from J; junction bases left unmatched: 11. Germline CDR1 is MNHNS and CDR2 is SASEGT. CDR3 loop: CASSDLGLAGREHEQFF. CDR3 coding DNA: TGTGCCAGCAGTGACCTCGGACTAGCGGGAAGGGAGCATGAGCAGTTCTTC.

This clone was seen only a few times. The rearrangement links TRBV18 to TRBJ1-6; 7 nucleotides agree with TRBD1. The CDR3 is 15 amino acids. Germline V gene data show CDR1 as KGHSH and CDR2 as LQKENI. V dropped 2 bases and J dropped 10; count of bases not matched to a gene: 8. The CDR3: CASSPIPQGQSPLHF. CDR3 nucleotides: TGTGCCAGCTCACCAATCCCACAGGGACAGTCACCCCTCCACTTT.

The rearrangement joins TRBV28 to TRBJ2-1, with 8 bases identical to TRBD1. The CDR3 runs 15 residues. Germline CDR1 MDHEN, CDR2 SYDVKM. Unmatched junction bases numbered 5, after V lost 3 bases and J lost 4 bases. DNA for the CDR3: TGTGCCAGCAGTTTCGGTGGACAGGGATACAATGAGCAGTTCTTC. It yields the protein CASSFGGQGYNEQFF.

V gene TRBV30 combines with J gene TRBJ1-5; no definite D call. V lost 0 bases to trimming and J lost 2 bases, with 17 bases between them. CDR1 and CDR2 from the germline V gene are GTSNPN and SVGIG (reference sequence). The CDR3 length is 17 residues. In nucleotides, the CDR3 is TGTGCCTGGAGTGTACTACTCCCAGGACGCCGCAATCAGCCCCAGCATTTT. As protein: CAWSVLLPGRRNQPQHF.

The V call is TRBV2, the J call TRBJ2-3; 15 bases are a match to TRBD2. The length of the CDR3 is 15 residues. J lost 6 bases, V lost 6 bases, and 4 bases had no gene match. Germline CDR1 is SNHLY and CDR2 is FYNNEI. This CDR3 is CASSGLAGGQDTQYF. The CDR3 coding sequence is TGTGCCAGCAGCGGACTAGCGGGGGGGCAGGATACGCAGTATTTT.

This clone was seen only once. The gene calls are TRBV30 and TRBJ1-5; D remains ambiguous. The V gene's germline CDR1 is GTSNPN and CDR2 SVGIG (reference sequence). The germline V and J ends were trimmed by 4 bases and 2 bases, with 6 bases remaining between them. The CDR3 has 12 amino acids. CDR3 DNA sequence: TGTGCCTGGAATAAGGGCAATCAGCCCCAGCATTTT. Protein: CAWNKGNQPQHF.

This clone is a singleton in its sample. The chain links TRBV30 to TRBJ2-1, with 7 bases matching TRBD2. Germline V CDR1 and CDR2: GTSNPN, SVGIG (reference sequence). V was pared by 1 base and J by 4 bases, with 7 bases of the junction left unmatched. The CDR3 contains 15 residues. This CDR3 reads CAWSEGLAEYNEQFF. The CDR3 coding sequence is TGTGCCTGGAGTGAGGGGCTAGCGGAATACAATGAGCAGTTCTTC.

V usage is TRBV28 and J usage is TRBJ1-2, with D hard to call. CDR1 and CDR2 (germline): MDHEN, SYDVKM. The V end was cut by 4 bases, the J end by 8 bases, with 11 bases between. The CDR3 spans 12 residues. The CDR3 loop reads CASSSGLVGYTF. CDR3 nucleotides: TGTGCCAGCAGTTCAGGTCTGGTGGGCTACACCTTC.

This clone was recorded a few times. The chain employs TRBV2 and TRBJ1-1; TRBD1 is a possible D gene (5 bases). The V gene's germline CDR1 is SNHLY and CDR2 FYNNEI. This CDR3 region has 13 residues. V dropped 2 bases and J dropped 2 bases, with 6 bases sitting between them. This chain's CDR3 is CASSEWTNTEAFF. CDR3 nucleotides: TGTGCCAGCAGTGAATGGACAAACACTGAAGCTTTCTTT.

The chain couples TRBV19 to TRBJ1-3; D ambiguous. Trimming took off 6 bases at V and 0 bases at J, with 9 bases between the two ends. The CDR3 is made up of 14 amino acids. Germline loops: CDR1 LNHDA, CDR2 SQIVND (reference sequence). The CDR3 coding sequence is TGTGCCAGTAGGGGCGGCTACTCTGGAAACACCATATATTTT. Its protein product is CASRGGYSGNTIYF. The full variable domain, in which reference TRBV19 and TRBJ1-3 provide the parts outside the CDR3, is DGGITQSPKYLFRKEGQNVTLSCEQNLNHDAMYWYRQDPGQGLRLIYYSQIVNDFQKGDIAEGYSVSREKKESFPLTVTSAQKNPTAFYLCASRGGYSGNTIYFGEGSWLTVV.

CDR3 protein: CASSSGLLVGYTF. DNA for the CDR3: TGTGCCAGCAGCTCCGGGTTACTGGTTGGCTACACCTTC. V gene TRBV28 combines with J gene TRBJ1-2, with no clear D. Germline CDR1 and CDR2: MDHEN and SYDVKM. The CDR3 is 13 amino acids. The V end lost 6 bases, the J end lost 7 bases, and 15 bases lay between the germline ends.

This chain links TRBV2 with TRBJ1-1; D might be TRBD1 (5 bases). V lost 6 bases to trimming and J lost 5 bases, with 13 bases between them. The CDR3 has 13 amino acids. From germline, CDR1 is SNHLY and CDR2 FYNNEI. The CDR3 spells CASRVDSQTEAFF. The CDR3 DNA is TGTGCCAGCAGGGTCGACAGTCAAACTGAAGCTTTCTTT.

V is TRBV29-1 and J is TRBJ2-3, with 8 bases matching TRBD2. V trimming: 6 bases; J trimming: 3 bases; junction bases outside the gene matches: 8. The V gene's germline CDR1 is SQVTM and CDR2 ANQGSEA. The CDR3 covers 14 residues. DNA for the CDR3: TGCAGCGTCGCGGCGGGGGGAGTGACAGATACGCAGTATTTT. This translates into CSVAAGGVTDTQYF.